These T cell receptor beta chains were read from a single sample in a study of CD4+ T cells in melanoma. This table comes from immunoSEQ multiplex PCR, and its TCRdb copy is limited to in-frame clones, with some not included. The sample yields 13,000 to 15,000 clones, 65% to 85% seen once. Specimen: cells from a culture (not recorded whether cultured in vitro). The source of these receptors is a human donor with melanoma. Both conserved end residues are trimmed from each CDR3.

CDR3 protein	J gene	V gene
AWSPVAGNTIY	TRBJ1-3	TRBV30
ASRRDPAGGSPLH	TRBJ1-6	TRBV6-1
ASSPVMSDTGELF	TRBJ2-2	TRBV5-4
ASSQDGLSYEQY	TRBJ2-7	TRBV4-1
AWTRGDSYEQY	TRBJ2-7	TRBV30
AWSGTARNTIY	TRBJ1-3	TRBV30
ASSPDRYYGYT	TRBJ1-2	TRBV11-2
ASSQWVPLNSPLH	TRBJ1-6	TRBV4-1
AISSAQETQY	TRBJ2-5	TRBV10-3
ASSYWQGGSAF	TRBJ1-1	TRBV6-5
ASSLGDRALRGYT	TRBJ1-2	TRBV5-1
ASSLQGDQPQH	TRBJ1-5	TRBV7-9
ASRNEGGTGNTIY	TRBJ1-3	TRBV7-6
ASSRGSGGSSYNEQF	TRBJ2-1	TRBV4-1
ASRSLGLGRASSYEQY	TRBJ2-7	TRBV7-2
ASSLKTTGGWETQY	TRBJ2-5	TRBV5-1
ATGTGGSRGYT	TRBJ1-2	TRBV15
ASSLDRATNYGYT	TRBJ1-2	TRBV19
ASSGMRLNSPLH	TRBJ1-6	TRBV21-1
ASSPGATRNNEQF	TRBJ2-1	TRBV5-5
ASVRDRGGQETQY	TRBJ2-5	TRBV2
ASRRDALGGSPQH	TRBJ1-5	TRBV6-5
ASYDEAVPNYGYT	TRBJ1-2	TRBV2
AISRQPPGNTIY	TRBJ1-3	TRBV10-3
ASSGQLSSNEQF	TRBJ2-1	TRBV14
ASSRSGRPSGETQY	TRBJ2-5	TRBV7-8
ASSKKAQINEKLF	TRBJ1-4	TRBV21-1
ASSRDRSYTEAF	TRBJ1-1	TRBV5-4
ASSLSYGNIQY	TRBJ2-4	TRBV7-3
ASSLKQVSSEAF	TRBJ1-1	TRBV11-2
ASSLGWQTTEAF	TRBJ1-1	TRBV7-8
ASSQDRDRGAAEAF	TRBJ1-1	TRBV4-1
ASSLDLGADNEQF	TRBJ2-1	TRBV13
ASSQGGRGGYNEQF	TRBJ2-1	TRBV4-1
ASSLRLAGGETQY	TRBJ2-5	TRBV5-8
ASSIGPTQETQY	TRBJ2-5	TRBV19
ASSLGDLGYYGYT	TRBJ1-2	TRBV5-1
ASSLKAGGSEQY	.	TRBV7-6
AIPGQNEKYTEAF	TRBJ1-1	TRBV2
ASSRDRGSYEQY	TRBJ2-7	TRBV9
ASSSYYRGVSRGYT	TRBJ1-2	TRBV27
ASSRLDGVNTEAF	TRBJ1-1	TRBV11-2
ASSLYSGTEAF	TRBJ1-1	TRBV7-3
ASSPSWSPQPQH	TRBJ1-5	TRBV5-1
ASSYGAGGFYGYT	TRBJ1-2	TRBV6-5
ASKGTEAF	TRBJ1-1	TRBV28
ASSIYYSESNQPQH	TRBJ1-5	TRBV19
ASSLVASNEKLF	TRBJ1-4	TRBV5-1
ASSPGYYEQY	TRBJ2-7	TRBV10-1
ASQTGETARSYEQY	TRBJ2-7	TRBV2
ASDGGSTDTQY	TRBJ2-3	TRBV5-1
ASSRLPSGQPQH	TRBJ1-5	TRBV6-1